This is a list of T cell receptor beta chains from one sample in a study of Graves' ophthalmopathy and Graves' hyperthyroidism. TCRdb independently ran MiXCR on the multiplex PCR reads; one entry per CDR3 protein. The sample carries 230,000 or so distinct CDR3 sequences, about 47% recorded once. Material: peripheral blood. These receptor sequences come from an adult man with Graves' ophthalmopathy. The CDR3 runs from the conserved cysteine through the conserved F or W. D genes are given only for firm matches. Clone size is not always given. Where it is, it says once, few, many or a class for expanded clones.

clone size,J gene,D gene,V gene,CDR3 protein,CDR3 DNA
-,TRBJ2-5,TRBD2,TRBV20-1,CSARDSLGLAGGTQYF,TGCAGTGCTAGAGATTCATTAGGGCTAGCGGGTGGGACCCAGTACTTC
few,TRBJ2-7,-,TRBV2,CASSWDLGGYEQYF,TGTGCCAGCAGCTGGGACCTCGGGGGCTACGAGCAGTACTTC
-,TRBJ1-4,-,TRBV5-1,CASSLVSSNEKLFF,TGCGCCAGCAGCTTGGTTAGCTCTAATGAAAAACTGTTTTTT
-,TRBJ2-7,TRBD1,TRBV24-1,CATSDSWTGRDEQYF,TGTGCCACCAGTGATTCCTGGACAGGTCGGGACGAGCAGTACTTC
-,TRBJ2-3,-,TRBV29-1,CSASPAAGRTDTQYF,TGCAGTGCTAGTCCCGCTGCTGGTCGCACAGATACGCAGTATTTT
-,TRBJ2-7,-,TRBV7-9,CASSHPPYEQYF,TGTGCCAGCAGTCACCCACCCTACGAGCAGTACTTC
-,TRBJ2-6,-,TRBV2,CASSPGQSTSGANVLTF,TGTGCCAGCTCACCCGGACAGTCTACCTCTGGGGCCAACGTCCTGACTTTC
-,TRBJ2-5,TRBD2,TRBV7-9,CASSLGILKSGGPGTQYF,TGTGCCAGCAGCTTAGGGATACTAAAGAGCGGGGGACCGGGGACCCAGTACTTC
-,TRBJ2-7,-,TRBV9,CASSVGGGGYEQYF,TGTGCCAGCAGCGTAGGAGGGGGAGGATACGAGCAGTACTTC
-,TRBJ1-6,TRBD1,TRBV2,CASKGGDREIYNSPLHF,TGTGCCAGCAAGGGAGGGGACAGAGAAATTTATAATTCACCCCTCCACTTT
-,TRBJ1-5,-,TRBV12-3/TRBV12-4,CASSLQGPSNQPQHF,TGTGCCAGCAGTTTACAAGGCCCTAGCAATCAGCCCCAGCATTTT
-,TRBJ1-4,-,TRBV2,CASSEWGAEKLFF,TGTGCCAGCAGTGAATGGGGGGCTGAAAAACTGTTTTTT
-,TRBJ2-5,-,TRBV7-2,CASSLDLSSPGETQYF,TGTGCCAGCAGCTTAGACCTCTCTAGCCCCGGAGAGACCCAGTACTTC
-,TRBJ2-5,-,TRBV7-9,CASSLWEGDRANTGETQYF,TGTGCCAGCAGTTTATGGGAGGGGGACAGAGCGAACACCGGGGAGACCCAGTACTTC
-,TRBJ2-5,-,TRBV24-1,CATSASRDLTTQYF,TGTGCCACCAGCGCATCCAGGGACTTGACGACCCAGTACTTC
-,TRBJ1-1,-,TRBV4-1,CASSQDAGYAEAFF,TGCGCCAGCAGCCAAGATGCGGGGTACGCTGAAGCTTTCTTT
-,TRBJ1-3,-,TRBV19,CGSKEALGDTIYF,TGTGGTAGTAAGGAGGCACTCGGAGACACCATATATTTT
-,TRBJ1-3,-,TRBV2,CASSETLSGNTIYF,TGTGCCAGCAGTGAGACTCTCTCTGGAAACACCATATATTTT
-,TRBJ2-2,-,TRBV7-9,CASNPPGLNTGELFF,TGTGCCAGCAATCCTCCGGGACTCAACACCGGGGAGCTGTTTTTT
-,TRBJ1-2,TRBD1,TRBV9,CASSHRDRKIYGYTF,TGTGCCAGCAGCCATCGGGACAGAAAAATCTATGGCTACACCTTC
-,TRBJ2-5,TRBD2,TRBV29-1,CSVVTRLAGIQETQYF,TGCAGCGTTGTTACTCGACTAGCGGGGATCCAAGAGACCCAGTACTTC
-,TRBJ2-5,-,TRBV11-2,CASSLAGGMEFF,TGTGCCAGCAGCTTAGCCGGCGGGATGGAGTTCTTC
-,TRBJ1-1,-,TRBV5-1,CASSLSVQGLKNTEAFF,TGCGCCAGCAGCTTGTCTGTGCAGGGGTTAAAGAACACTGAAGCTTTCTTT
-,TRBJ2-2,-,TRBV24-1,CATSDLQAGSCFF,-
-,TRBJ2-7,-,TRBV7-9,CASSFQGISYEQYF,TGTGCCAGCAGCTTTCAGGGGATCTCCTACGAGCAGTACTTC
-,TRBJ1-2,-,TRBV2,CASTGAGRANYGYTF,TGTGCCAGTACGGGGGCAGGGAGGGCGAACTATGGCTACACCTTC
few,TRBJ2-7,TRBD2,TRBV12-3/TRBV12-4,CASSLTGGNSYEQYF,TGTGCCAGCAGTTTAACGGGAGGAAACTCCTACGAGCAGTACTTC
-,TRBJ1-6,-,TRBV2,CASSLQGTPKANSPLHF,TGTGCCAGCAGTTTACAGGGAACCCCGAAAGCTAATTCACCCCTCCACTTT
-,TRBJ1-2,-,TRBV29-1,CSVGMGGGYGYTF,TGCAGCGTCGGTATGGGGGGGGGCTATGGCTACACCTTC
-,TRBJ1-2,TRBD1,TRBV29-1,CSVTTGEGYTF,TGCAGCGTCACCACAGGGGAAGGCTACACCTTC
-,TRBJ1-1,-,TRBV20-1,CSARPPGMNTEAFF,TGCAGTGCTAGGCCGCCGGGTATGAACACTGAAGCTTTCTTT
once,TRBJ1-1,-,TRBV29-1,CSVGGEKGAEAFF,TGCAGCGTTGGCGGGGAGAAGGGGGCTGAAGCTTTCTTT
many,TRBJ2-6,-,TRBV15,CATSMDRTGANVLTF,TGTGCCACCAGCATGGATAGGACCGGGGCCAACGTCCTGACTTTC
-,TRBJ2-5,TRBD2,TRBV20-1,CSARDSGREGTQYF,TGCAGTGCTAGGGACAGCGGGAGGGAGGGGACCCAGTACTTC
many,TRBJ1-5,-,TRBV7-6,CASSQQGLGNQPQHF,TGTGCCAGCAGTCAACAGGGTCTTGGCAATCAGCCCCAGCATTTT
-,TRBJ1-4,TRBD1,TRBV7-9,CASSLTGLGEKLFF,TGTGCCAGCAGCCTGACAGGGTTAGGTGAAAAACTGTTTTTT
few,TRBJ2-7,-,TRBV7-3,CASSSRRRGNSYEQYF,TGTGCCAGCAGTTCCCGCCGCAGGGGAAACTCCTACGAGCAGTACTTC
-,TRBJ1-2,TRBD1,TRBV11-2,CASSDVGQGWNYGYTF,TGTGCCAGCAGTGATGTGGGACAGGGATGGAACTATGGCTACACCTTC
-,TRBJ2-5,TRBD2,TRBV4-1,CASSQEIYRDYFNQETQYF,TGCGCCAGCAGCCAGGAGATTTACCGGGACTACTTCAACCAAGAGACCCAGTACTTC
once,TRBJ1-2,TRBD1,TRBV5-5,CASSQRTGGNYGYTF,TGTGCCAGCAGCCAACGGACAGGGGGTAACTATGGCTACACCTTC
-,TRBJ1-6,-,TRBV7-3,CASSLGRPYSPLHF,TGTGCCAGCAGCTTAGGGCGGCCTTACTCACCCCTCCACTTT
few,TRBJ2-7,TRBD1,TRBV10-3,CAIGQGQGNSYEQYF,TGTGCCATCGGGCAAGGACAGGGAAATTCCTACGAGCAGTACTTC
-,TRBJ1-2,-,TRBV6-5,CASSYSWKDGYTF,TGTGCCAGCAGTTACTCCTGGAAGGATGGCTACACCTTC
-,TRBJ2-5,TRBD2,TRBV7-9,CASSLEAGDWETQYF,TGTGCCAGCAGCTTAGAGGCGGGAGACTGGGAGACCCAGTACTTC
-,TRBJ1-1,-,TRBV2,CASSKRRSGDTEAFF,TGTGCCAGCAGTAAGAGGCGGTCGGGCGACACTGAAGCTTTCTTT
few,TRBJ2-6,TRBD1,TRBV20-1,CSARGQGNGANVLTF,TGCAGTGCTAGAGGACAGGGGAACGGGGCCAACGTCCTGACTTTC
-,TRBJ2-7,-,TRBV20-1,CSARHGSSYEQYF,TGCAGTGCTAGACACGGAAGCTCCTACGAGCAGTACTTC
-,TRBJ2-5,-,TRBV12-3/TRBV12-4,CASSLGSKEETQYF,TGTGCCAGCAGCCTCGGGAGTAAAGAAGAGACCCAGTACTTC
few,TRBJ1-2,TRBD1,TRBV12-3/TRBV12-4,CASSLATSGGRDGYTF,TGTGCCAGCAGTTTAGCGACATCAGGGGGCAGGGATGGCTACACCTTC
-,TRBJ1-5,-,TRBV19,CASSIVSSDQPQHF,TGTGCCAGTAGTATAGTGTCGTCGGATCAGCCCCAGCATTTT
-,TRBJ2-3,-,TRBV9,CASSPRPGMGTDTQYF,TGTGCCAGCAGCCCCCGCCCAGGGATGGGGACAGATACGCAGTATTTT
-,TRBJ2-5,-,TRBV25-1,CASSTGWETQYF,TGTGCCAGCAGCACAGGGTGGGAGACCCAGTACTTC
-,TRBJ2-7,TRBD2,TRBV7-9,CATQVAGGDNEQYF,TGTGCCACCCAAGTGGCGGGGGGAGACAACGAGCAGTACTTC
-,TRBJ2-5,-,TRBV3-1,CASSQSGETQYF,TGTGCCAGCAGCCAATCGGGGGAGACCCAGTACTTC
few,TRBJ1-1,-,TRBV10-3,CAISDNAGGAGTEAFF,TGTGCCATCAGTGACAATGCGGGGGGGGCGGGCACTGAAGCTTTCTTT